This T cell receptor beta chain originates from a study of T cells after yellow fever vaccination. One entry per CDR3 protein, called by TCRdb with MiXCR from the 5' RACE reads. The table has 100,000 to 150,000 distinct CDR3 sequences, 15% seen once. Study observations and caveats: Just a small share of clonotypes turned up in the CD4 compartment as well as the CD8 compartment.

This clonotype was counted a few times. Its target is unknown. The V gene end was trimmed by 5 bases and the J gene end by 3 bases; junction bases not matched to a gene: 8. The CDR3 runs to 16 residues. Germline-derived CDR1 and CDR2 are SEHNR and FQNEAQ (reference sequence). The rearrangement uses TRBV7-9 and TRBJ1-1; 11 nucleotides line up with TRBD1. The receptor was isolated from a man in his late teens or twenties who received the YFV17D yellow fever vaccine. Sequenced material: CD8+ T cells sorted from PBMCs, taken 5 days after the yellow fever booster vaccination. CDR3 nucleotides: TGTGCCAGCAGCCGGACAGGGGGCAGGGTGGACACTGAAGCTTTCTTT. Its protein product is CASSRTGGRVDTEAFF.